These 23 T cell receptor beta chains originate from one sample sequenced in a study of early T cells in non-severe SARS-CoV-2 infection. TCRdb re-derived calls from the 5' RACE reads in MiXCR, one entry per CDR3 protein. The table has about 67,000 distinct CDR3 sequences, under 14% seen once. Sequencing was carried out using whole blood. All receptors come from an adult who was a healthcare worker with PCR-confirmed SARS-CoV-2 infection or an uninfected control (not recorded which).

This clonotype was seen repeatedly, ten times or more. This rearrangement joins TRBV6-6 to TRBJ2-7, with D unclear. The CDR3 extends over 13 amino acids. V lost 2 bases and J 4 bases, leaving 9 bases between the germline ends. Looked up from germline, CDR1 is MNHNY and CDR2 is SVGAGI (reference sequence). CDR3 residues: CASSYGQLYEQYF. CDR3 coding DNA: TGTGCCAGCAGTTACGGGCAGCTTTACGAGCAGTACTTC.

Concerning this clonotype itself: Given a much more abundant clone one base away, this may be a read error. The J gene is TRBJ1-2, the V gene TRBV7-8; no definite D call. Trimming stripped 1 base from V and 4 bases from J, with 4 bases between. Germline lookup yields CDR1 SGHVS and CDR2 FQNEAQ. CDR3 size: 12 residues. The CDR3 DNA is TGTGCCAGCAGCTTAGGGGGCTATGGCTACACCTTC. This codes for CASSLGGYGYTF. Variable domain in full (rest from reference TRBV7-8 and TRBJ1-2): GAGVSQSPRYKVAKRGQDVALRCDPISGHVSLFWYQQALGQGPEFLTYFQNEAQLDKSGLPSDRFFAERPEGSVSTLKIQRTQQEDSAVYLCASSLGGYGYTFGSGTRLTVV.

The sample holds many counts of this clonotype. The chain combines TRBV5-4 with TRBJ1-2; D gene uncertain. This CDR3 comprises 13 residues. CDR1 and CDR2 from the germline V gene are SGHNT and YYREEE (reference sequence). Trimming shortened V by 1 base and J by 5 bases, and 9 bases separated the two germline ends. The DNA for the CDR3 is TGTGCCAGCAGCTTGTTCGGGTCGTATGGCTACACCTTC. This sequence encodes CASSLFGSYGYTF.

This clonotype was detected ten times or more. V usage is TRBV3-1 and J usage is TRBJ1-2; TRBD1 matches at 7 bases. This CDR3 spans 15 amino acids. Trimming at V came to 0 bases and at J to 4 bases, leaving 5 bases not matched to a gene. Germline CDR1 LGHDT, CDR2 YNNKEL (reference sequence). CDR3 amino acids: CASSQDEGGTYGYTF. DNA for the CDR3: TGTGCCAGCAGCCAAGATGAAGGGGGCACCTATGGCTACACCTTC.

Concerning this clonotype: One base away lies a much larger clone, so this may be a sequencing read error. The V gene is TRBV20-1, the J gene TRBJ2-7; tentatively, D is TRBD2 (6 bases). Germline CDR1 is DFQATT and CDR2 is SNEGSKA (reference sequence). This CDR3 is built from 12 residues. The DNA for the CDR3 is TGCAGTGCTAGCCGGGACTCCTACGAGCAGCACTTC. Encoded protein: CSASRDSYEQHF.

The J gene is TRBJ2-7, the V gene TRBV3-1, with 7 bases lining up with TRBD1. The CDR3 is 12 residues long. Germline V lookup: CDR1 LGHDT, CDR2 YNNKEL (reference sequence). Trimming cost V 8 bases and J 3 bases; bases outside gene matches: 4. CDR3: CASGRQGYEQYF. Here the CDR3 DNA reads TGTGCCAGCGGGCGACAGGGCTACGAGCAGTACTTC.

This clonotype came up a few times. This chain uses TRBV29-1 with TRBJ2-3, with D maybe TRBD2 (5 bases). V was trimmed by 5 bases and J by 2 bases, leaving 11 bases between them. The CDR3 consists of 13 residues. From germline, CDR1 is SQVTM and CDR2 ANQGSEA. The CDR3 loop is CSVLMRVTDTQYF. The CDR3 DNA follows: TGCAGCGTTTTGATGCGGGTCACAGATACGCAGTATTTT.

This clonotype was seen many times. The chain couples TRBV5-4 to TRBJ1-1, with D perhaps TRBD1 (5 bases). From germline, CDR1 is SGHNT and CDR2 YYREEE (reference sequence). V gave up 0 bases and J gave up 6 bases, with 9 bases separating them. The length of the CDR3 is 13 residues. Here the CDR3 DNA reads TGTGCCAGCAGCTTGGCCCGGGGCCCTGAAGCTTTCTTT. This gives the protein CASSLARGPEAFF.

The V call is TRBV12-3 or TRBV12-4, the J call TRBJ2-3; the D gene is possibly TRBD2 (6 bases). The CDR3 covers 12 residues. The V end lost 4 bases, the J end lost 6 bases, and 8 bases lay between the germline ends. The CDR3 nucleotides read TGTGCCAGCAGTTCTGGGGGGGATACGCAGTATTTT. Amino acid sequence: CASSSGGDTQYF.

This clonotype was counted at least ten times. The chain uses TRBV4-1 and TRBJ2-5, with a possible D match to TRBD2 (6 bases). Looked up from germline, CDR1 is MGHRA and CDR2 is YSYEKL. This CDR3 spans 14 amino acids. The V and J ends lost 1 base and 4 bases respectively, with 10 bases between them. CDR3 DNA sequence: TGCGCCAGCAGCCAAGGGGCAGCGGGAGAGACCCAGTACTTC. Translated, it gives CASSQGAAGETQYF.

This clonotype showed up just a few times. V usage is TRBV5-1 and J usage is TRBJ2-2; D not certain. Per the germline V gene, CDR1 is SGHRS and CDR2 is YFSETQ. The CDR3 extends over 14 amino acids. V gave up 2 bases and J gave up 3 bases, with 8 bases separating them. The CDR3 loop reads CASSFYRDTGELFF. CDR3 coding DNA: TGCGCCAGCAGCTTTTACCGGGACACCGGGGAGCTGTTTTTT. Based on the CDR3 plus reference TRBV5-1 and TRBJ2-2, the full variable domain is KAGVTQTPRYLIKTRGQQVTLSCSPISGHRSVSWYQQTPGQGLQFLFEYFSETQRNKGNFPGRFSGRQFSNSRSEMNVSTLELGDSALYLCASSFYRDTGELFFGEGSRLTVL.

The chain employs TRBV21-1 and TRBJ2-1. TRBV21-1 is a listed pseudogene. This CDR3 is built from 12 residues. CDR3 region: CASSRSWGEQFF. The CDR3 nucleotides are TGTGCCAGCAGCAGATCCTGGGGTGAGCAGTTCTTC.

The V gene is TRBV3-1, the J gene TRBJ2-7, with 11 bases lining up with TRBD2. Unmatched junction bases numbered 9, after V lost 1 base and J lost 4 bases. Germline V CDR1 and CDR2: LGHDT, YNNKEL (reference sequence). The CDR3 is 17 residues long. Written as DNA, the CDR3 is TGTGCCAGCAGCCAAGGACCCTCCGGGACTAGCGGATACGAGCAGTACTTC. Residues: CASSQGPSGTSGYEQYF.

V is TRBV27 and J is TRBJ1-4, with a weak D call TRBD1 (5 bases). This CDR3 has 14 residues. CDR1 and CDR2 from the germline V gene are MNHEY and SMNVEV (reference sequence). Trimming shortened V by 5 bases and J by 3 bases, and 10 bases separated the two germline ends. This CDR3 reads CASSPQDSNEKLFF. The CDR3 nucleotides read TGTGCCAGCAGTCCACAGGATTCTAATGAAAAACTGTTTTTT.

At least ten counts were recorded for this clonotype. CDR3 protein: CASSEQANQPQHF. Here the CDR3 DNA reads TGTGCCAGTAGTGAACAGGCCAATCAGCCCCAGCATTTT. J is TRBJ1-5 and V is TRBV19; tentatively, D is TRBD1 (5 bases). Trimming removed 5 bases from V and 3 bases from J, with 8 bases in between. Germline V lookup: CDR1 LNHDA, CDR2 SQIVND (reference sequence). The CDR3 loop spans 13 amino acids.

In this sample, this clonotype turned up many times. V gene TRBV2 combines with J gene TRBJ2-1; 8 bases agree with TRBD2. The CDR3 covers 15 residues. Unmatched junction bases numbered 5, after V lost 3 bases and J lost 4 bases. Germline V gene data show CDR1 as SNHLY and CDR2 as FYNNEI. CDR3 amino acids: CASSELAGKYNEQFF. The DNA for the CDR3 is TGTGCCAGCAGTGAGCTAGCGGGCAAATACAATGAGCAGTTCTTC. The full variable domain, its missing parts supplied by reference TRBV2 and TRBJ2-1, is EPEVTQTPSHQVTQMGQEVILRCVPISNHLYFYWYRQILGQKVEFLVSFYNNEISEKSEIFDDQFSVERPDGSNFTLKIRSTKLEDSAMYFCASSELAGKYNEQFFGPGTRLTVL.

In this sample, this clonotype turned up many times. The chain combines TRBV3-1 with TRBJ2-4; D is possibly TRBD1 or TRBD2 (6 bases each). V lost 1 base to trimming and J lost 8 bases, with 12 bases between them. The CDR3 sequence is 14 residues long. Germline lookup yields CDR1 LGHDT and CDR2 YNNKEL (reference sequence). The CDR3 spells CASSQAHREDIQYF. CDR3 in DNA: TGTGCCAGCAGCCAAGCCCACAGGGAGGACATTCAGTACTTC.

This clonotype came up many times. V is TRBV29-1 and J is TRBJ2-1, with 7 positions matching TRBD1. Germline values: CDR1 SQVTM, CDR2 ANQGSEA. The ends lost 6 bases at V and 2 bases at J; junction bases unmatched: 10. This CDR3 has 15 residues. The chain's CDR3 is CSVPARQGAYNEQFF. Here the CDR3 DNA reads TGCAGCGTCCCCGCCCGGCAGGGGGCCTACAATGAGCAGTTCTTC.

This clonotype was recorded at least ten times. The chain is built from TRBV30 and TRBJ2-5; tentatively, D is TRBD2 (5 bases). CDR3 size: 13 residues. The ends were cut back, 0 bases at V and 5 bases at J, with 10 bases in the middle. The germline V gene encodes CDR1 GTSNPN and CDR2 SVGIG (reference sequence). CDR3 DNA sequence: TGTGCCTGGAGTGTCGCGCCGGGGGAGACCCAGTACTTC. Amino acid sequence: CAWSVAPGETQYF.

This sequence joins TRBV9 and TRBJ2-3, with 7 bases fitting TRBD2. This CDR3 contains 16 residues. V lost 4 bases and J lost 0; bases outside the gene matches: 8. Germline CDR1 SGDLS, CDR2 YYNGEE. DNA for the CDR3: TGTGCCAGCAGCCTCAGATCCGGGGGGAGCACAGATACGCAGTATTTT. Its translation: CASSLRSGGSTDTQYF. Complete variable domain (other parts from reference TRBV9 and TRBJ2-3): DSGVTQTPKHLITATGQRVTLRCSPRSGDLSVYWYQQSLDQGLQFLIQYYNGEERAKGNILERFSAQQFPDLHSELNLSSLELGDSALYFCASSLRSGGSTDTQYFGPGTRLTVL.

This clonotype was seen a few times. The chain uses TRBV29-1 and TRBJ2-3; D may be TRBD2 (6 bases). V was shortened by 5 bases and J by 0 bases, with 12 bases between the two germline ends. Germline CDR1 and CDR2: SQVTM and ANQGSEA. This CDR3 has 14 amino acids. Here the CDR3 reads CSVLLARSTDTQYF. The DNA of the CDR3 is TGCAGCGTTCTGCTAGCGAGAAGCACAGATACGCAGTATTTT.

This clonotype was seen many times. The chain combines TRBV6-6 with TRBJ1-1; D is uncertain. The germline V and J ends were trimmed by 5 bases and 7 bases, with 8 bases remaining between them. The CDR3 sequence is 11 residues long. The germline gives CDR1 MNHNY, CDR2 SVGAGI (reference sequence). CDR3 coding DNA: TGTGCCAGCAGTCCCGGGCGTGAAGCTTTCTTT. Protein product: CASSPGREAFF.

The table lists this clonotype with many counts. The CDR3 loop reads CASTQFSYNEQFF. The CDR3 DNA sequence: TGTGCCAGCACACAGTTCTCCTACAATGAGCAGTTCTTC. The chain combines TRBV12-3 or TRBV12-4 with TRBJ2-1; D remains ambiguous. The germline V and J ends were trimmed by 7 bases and 0 bases, with 7 bases remaining between them. This CDR3 is built from 13 residues.